Below, 9 T cell receptor beta chains from the same sample are listed, as sequenced in a study of metastatic and nonmetastatic thyroid tumors. TCRdb ran MiXCR on the PCR reads. The sample carries 25,000 to 35,000 clones, 25% to 35% recorded once. Not a single patient had been given any form of treatment at any point before undergoing thyroid surgery. Sample: blood. The receptors were sampled from a female donor with papillary thyroid cancer or a benign thyroid nodule (not recorded which). Some clones in this sample may be carry-over from other donors' samples.

V gene TRBV6-1 combines with J gene TRBJ2-7; TRBD1 or TRBD2 may be the D gene (5 bases each). The CDR3 length is 14 residues. Trimming took off 8 bases at V and 5 bases at J, with 19 bases between the two ends. Germline CDR1 reads MNHNS; CDR2 reads SASEGT. CDR3 sequence reads: CASQLGDSANEQYF. CDR3 in DNA: TGTGCCAGCCAGTTGGGGGATTCAGCTAACGAGCAGTACTTC.

There are many counts of this clone. V gene TRBV30 combines with J gene TRBJ2-4, with a possible D match to TRBD2 (6 bases). The CDR3 length is 12 residues. V lost 3 bases and J 9 bases, leaving 12 bases between the germline ends. The germline gives CDR1 GTSNPN, CDR2 SVGIG (reference sequence). The CDR3 loop is CAWSTGEGIQYF. CDR3 DNA sequence: TGTGCCTGGAGCACGGGGGAAGGCATTCAGTACTTC.

Worth noting for this clone: A much larger clone differs from this one at a single base, so this may be a read error. The chain carries TRBV19 and TRBJ2-7; 7 nucleotides match TRBD2. This CDR3 spans 11 amino acids. In germline, CDR1 is LNHDA, CDR2 SQIVND (reference sequence). The CDR3 bases are TGCTCCAGTAGGAGCGGGGTCGAGCAGTACTTC. As protein: CSSRSGVEQYF. Together with reference TRBV19 and TRBJ2-7, the CDR3 gives the full variable domain: DGGITQSPKYLFRKEGQNVTLSCEQNLNHDAMYWYRQDPGQGLRLIYYSQIVNDFQKGDIAEGYSVSREKKESFPLTVTSAQKNPTAFYLCSSRSGVEQYFGPGTRLTVT.

The sample holds many counts of this clone. This chain joins TRBV9 and TRBJ1-6, with D possibly matching TRBD1 (5 bases). The CDR3 is 12 residues long. Germline CDR1 and CDR2: SGDLS and YYNGEE. Trimming cost V 7 bases and J 12 bases, with 14 bases left between them. CDR3 in amino acids: CASGGLNEPLHF. The DNA for the CDR3 is TGTGCCAGCGGGGGACTGAATGAACCCCTCCACTTT.

The genes are TRBV4-1 and TRBJ2-3; the D is unclear. V was clipped by 2 bases and J by 0 bases, with 9 bases between them. The germline CDR1 and CDR2 sequences are MGHRA and YSYEKL. The CDR3 length is 15 residues. This chain's CDR3 is CASSQQADSTDTQYF. The DNA of the CDR3 is TGCGCCAGCAGCCAACAGGCGGATAGCACAGATACGCAGTATTTT.

In its sample, this clone is medium-sized (0.01 to 0.1%). The chain is built from TRBV6-5 and TRBJ1-1, with D maybe TRBD1 (5 bases). The V gene lost 2 bases and the J gene lost 6 bases, with 10 bases spanning the gap. Germline V gene sequence: CDR1 MNHEY, CDR2 SVGAGI. The CDR3 is 13 residues long. CDR3 protein: CASSYQDSPEAFF. DNA for the CDR3: TGTGCCAGCAGTTACCAAGACAGTCCTGAAGCTTTCTTT.

By share of the sample, this clone is medium-sized. In the same sample, other DNA sequences code for this CDR3. The CDR3 loop reads CAWSLGGGQPQHF. The DNA for the CDR3 is TGTGCCTGGAGTTTGGGGGGTGGGCAGCCCCAGCATTTT. V gene TRBV30 combines with J gene TRBJ1-5, with a tentative D call TRBD1 (5 bases). Looked up from germline, CDR1 is GTSNPN and CDR2 is SVGIG (reference sequence). The length of the CDR3 is 13 residues. Trimming pared 2 bases from V and 7 bases from J, leaving 12 bases between.

Turning to this clone: A read error may produce the germline difference seen at one junction end. This chain uses TRBV5-4 with TRBJ1-1; the D is unclear. Germline CDR1 and CDR2: SGHNT and YYREEE (reference sequence). CDR3 length equals 15 residues. For the CDR3, the DNA is TGTGCCAACAGCTTGGTTGGAGAAGGCAACACTGAAGCTTTCTTT. The encoded protein is CANSLVGEGNTEAFF.

V usage is TRBV6-2 or TRBV6-3 and J usage is TRBJ1-1; D remains ambiguous. Trimming took 2 bases from V and 7 from J, leaving 8 bases between them. The CDR3 contains 12 residues. The germline V gene has CDR1 MNHEY and CDR2 SVGEGT. The CDR3 bases are TGTGCCAGCAGTTACGCGGGCAGTGAAGCTTTCTTT. The encoded protein is CASSYAGSEAFF.